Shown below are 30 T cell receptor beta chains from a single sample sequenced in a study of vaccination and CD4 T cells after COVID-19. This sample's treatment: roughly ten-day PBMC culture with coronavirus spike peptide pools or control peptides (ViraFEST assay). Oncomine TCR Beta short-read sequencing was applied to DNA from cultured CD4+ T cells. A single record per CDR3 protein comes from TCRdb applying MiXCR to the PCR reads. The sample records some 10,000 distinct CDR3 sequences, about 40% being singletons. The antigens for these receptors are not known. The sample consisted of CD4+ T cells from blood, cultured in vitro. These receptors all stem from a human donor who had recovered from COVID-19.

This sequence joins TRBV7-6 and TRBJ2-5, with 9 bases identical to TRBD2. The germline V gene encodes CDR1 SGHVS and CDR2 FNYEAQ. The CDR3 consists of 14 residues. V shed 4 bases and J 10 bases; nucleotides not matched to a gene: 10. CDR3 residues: CASSSGTSPEVQYF. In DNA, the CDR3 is TGTGCCAGCAGCTCCGGGACTAGCCCGGAGGTCCAGTACTTC.

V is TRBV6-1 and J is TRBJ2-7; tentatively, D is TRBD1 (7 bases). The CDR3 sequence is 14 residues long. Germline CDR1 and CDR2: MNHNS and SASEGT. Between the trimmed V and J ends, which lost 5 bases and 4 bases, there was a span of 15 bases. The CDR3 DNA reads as TGTGCCAGCAGTCCCAGGCGGGACAGTTACGAGCAGTACTTC. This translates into CASSPRRDSYEQYF.

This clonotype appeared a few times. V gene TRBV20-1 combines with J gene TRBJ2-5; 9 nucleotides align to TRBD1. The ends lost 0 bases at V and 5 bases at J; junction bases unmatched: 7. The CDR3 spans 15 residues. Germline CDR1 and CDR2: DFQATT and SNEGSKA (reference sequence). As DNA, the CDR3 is TGCAGTGCTAGAGATTCGAACAGGGGGCGTGAGACCCAGTACTTC. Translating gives CSARDSNRGRETQYF.

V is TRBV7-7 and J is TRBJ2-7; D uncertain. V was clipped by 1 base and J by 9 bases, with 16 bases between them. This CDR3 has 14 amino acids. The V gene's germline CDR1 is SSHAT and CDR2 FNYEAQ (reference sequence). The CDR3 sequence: CASSLGTAPDMQYF. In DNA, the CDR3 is TGTGCCAGCAGCTTAGGAACGGCTCCCGATATGCAGTACTTC. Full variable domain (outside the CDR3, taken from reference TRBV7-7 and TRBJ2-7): GAGVSQSPRYKVTKRGQDVTLRCDPISSHATLYWYQQALGQGPEFLTYFNYEAQPDKSGLPSDRFSAERPEGSISTLTIQRTEQRDSAMYRCASSLGTAPDMQYFGPGTRLTVT.

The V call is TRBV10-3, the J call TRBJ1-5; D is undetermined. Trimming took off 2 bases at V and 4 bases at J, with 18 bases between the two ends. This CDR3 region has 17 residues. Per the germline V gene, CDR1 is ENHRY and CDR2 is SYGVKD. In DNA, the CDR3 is TGTGCCATCAGTGAGAAGGGCGGGAGGGCTTCTAATCAGCCCCAGCATTTT. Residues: CAISEKGGRASNQPQHF.

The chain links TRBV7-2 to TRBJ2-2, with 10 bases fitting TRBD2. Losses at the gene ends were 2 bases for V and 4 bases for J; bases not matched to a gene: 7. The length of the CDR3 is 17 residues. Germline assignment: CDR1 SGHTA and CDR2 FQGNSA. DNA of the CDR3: TGTGCCAGCAGCTTATACCCTAGCGGGGGCCTCACCGGGGAGCTGTTTTTT. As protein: CASSLYPSGGLTGELFF.

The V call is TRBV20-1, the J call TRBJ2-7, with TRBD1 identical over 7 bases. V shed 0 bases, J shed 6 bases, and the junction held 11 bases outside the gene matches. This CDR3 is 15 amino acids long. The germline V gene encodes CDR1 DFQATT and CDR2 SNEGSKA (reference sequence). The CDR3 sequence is CSARDRETGLREQYF. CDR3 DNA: TGCAGTGCTAGAGATAGGGAGACAGGGCTCCGCGAGCAGTACTTC.

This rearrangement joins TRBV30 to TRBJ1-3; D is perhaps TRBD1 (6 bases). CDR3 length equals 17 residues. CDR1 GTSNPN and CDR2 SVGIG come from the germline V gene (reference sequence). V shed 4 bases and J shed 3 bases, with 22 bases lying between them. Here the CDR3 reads CAWTLGMGGRGGNTIYF. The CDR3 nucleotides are TGTGCCTGGACCTTAGGGATGGGGGGCCGAGGTGGAAACACCATATATTTT.

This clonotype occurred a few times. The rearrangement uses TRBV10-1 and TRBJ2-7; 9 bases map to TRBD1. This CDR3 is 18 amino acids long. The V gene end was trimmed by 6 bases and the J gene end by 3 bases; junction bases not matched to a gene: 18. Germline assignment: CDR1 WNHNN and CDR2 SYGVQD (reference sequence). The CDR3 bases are TGCGCCAGCAGGATGCCGGGACAGGGTGGGGCAAAGTTCTACGAGCAGTACTTC. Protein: CASRMPGQGGAKFYEQYF.

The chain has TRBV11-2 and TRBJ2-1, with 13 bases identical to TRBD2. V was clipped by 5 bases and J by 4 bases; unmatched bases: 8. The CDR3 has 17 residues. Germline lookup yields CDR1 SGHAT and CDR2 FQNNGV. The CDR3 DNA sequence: TGTGCCAGCAGCCTGAGGACTAGCGGGGGCCGTTACAATGAGCAGTTCTTC. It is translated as CASSLRTSGGRYNEQFF.

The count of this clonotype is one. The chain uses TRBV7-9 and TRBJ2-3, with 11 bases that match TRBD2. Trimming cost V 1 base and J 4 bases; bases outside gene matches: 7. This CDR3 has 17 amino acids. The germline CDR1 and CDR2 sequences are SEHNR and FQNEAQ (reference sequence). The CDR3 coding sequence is TGTGCCAGCAGCTTAGGCCTCACTAGCGGGGGAGCAGATACGCAGTATTTT. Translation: CASSLGLTSGGADTQYF.

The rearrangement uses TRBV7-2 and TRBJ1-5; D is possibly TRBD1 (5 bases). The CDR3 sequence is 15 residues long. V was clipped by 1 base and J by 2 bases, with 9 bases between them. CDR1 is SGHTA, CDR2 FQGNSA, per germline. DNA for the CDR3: TGTGCCAGCAGCTTAGGGGGCAATGGCAATCAGCCCCAGCATTTT. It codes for CASSLGGNGNQPQHF.

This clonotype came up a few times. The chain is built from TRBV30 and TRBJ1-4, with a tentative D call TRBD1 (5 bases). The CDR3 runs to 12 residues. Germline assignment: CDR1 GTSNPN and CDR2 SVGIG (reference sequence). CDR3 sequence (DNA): TGTGCATGGGGACCGCTTAATGAAAAACTGTTTTTT. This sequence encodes CAWGPLNEKLFF.

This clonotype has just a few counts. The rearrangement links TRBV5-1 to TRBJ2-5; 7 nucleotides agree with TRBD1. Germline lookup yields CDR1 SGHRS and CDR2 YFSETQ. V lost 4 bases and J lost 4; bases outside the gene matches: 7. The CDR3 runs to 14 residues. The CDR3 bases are TGCGCCAGCAGCATTACAGGGGTAGGAGAGACCCAGTACTTC. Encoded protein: CASSITGVGETQYF.

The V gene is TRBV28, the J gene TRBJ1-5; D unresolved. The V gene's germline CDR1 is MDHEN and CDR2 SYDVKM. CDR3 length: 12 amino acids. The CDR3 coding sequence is TGTGCTAGAAGTCGGGGCAATCAGCCCCAGCATTTT. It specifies CARSRGNQPQHF.

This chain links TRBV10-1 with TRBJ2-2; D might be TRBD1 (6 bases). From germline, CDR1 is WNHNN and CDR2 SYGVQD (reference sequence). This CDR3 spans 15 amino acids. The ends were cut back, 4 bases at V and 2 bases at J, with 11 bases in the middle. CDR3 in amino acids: CASSAQGINTGELFF. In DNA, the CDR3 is TGCGCCAGCAGTGCACAGGGTATTAACACCGGGGAGCTGTTTTTT.

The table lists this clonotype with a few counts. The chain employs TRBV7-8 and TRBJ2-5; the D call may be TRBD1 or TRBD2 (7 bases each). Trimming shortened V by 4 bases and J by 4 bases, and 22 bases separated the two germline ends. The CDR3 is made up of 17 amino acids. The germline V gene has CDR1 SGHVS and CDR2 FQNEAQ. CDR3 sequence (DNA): TGTGCCAGCAGCTCCCTTCCAGGGGGGGGGACCGGAGAGACCCAGTACTTC. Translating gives CASSSLPGGGTGETQYF.

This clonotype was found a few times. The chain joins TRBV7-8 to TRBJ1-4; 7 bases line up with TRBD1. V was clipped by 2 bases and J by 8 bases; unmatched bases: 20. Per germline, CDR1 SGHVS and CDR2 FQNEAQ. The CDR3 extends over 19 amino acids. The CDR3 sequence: CASSLLPPSYRGGEEKLFF. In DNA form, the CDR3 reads TGTGCCAGCAGCTTACTACCCCCCTCATACAGGGGTGGGGAGGAAAAACTGTTTTTT. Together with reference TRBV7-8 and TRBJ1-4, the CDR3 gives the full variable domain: GAGVSQSPRYKVAKRGQDVALRCDPISGHVSLFWYQQALGQGPEFLTYFQNEAQLDKSGLPSDRFFAERPEGSVSTLKIQRTQQEDSAVYLCASSLLPPSYRGGEEKLFFGSGTQLSVL.

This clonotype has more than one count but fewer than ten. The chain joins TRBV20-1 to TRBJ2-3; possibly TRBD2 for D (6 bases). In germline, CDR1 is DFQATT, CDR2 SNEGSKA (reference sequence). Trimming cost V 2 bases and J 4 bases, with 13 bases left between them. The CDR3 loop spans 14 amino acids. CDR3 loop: CSARIPGTADTQYF. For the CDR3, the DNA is TGCAGTGCTAGAATTCCAGGGACTGCAGATACGCAGTATTTT.

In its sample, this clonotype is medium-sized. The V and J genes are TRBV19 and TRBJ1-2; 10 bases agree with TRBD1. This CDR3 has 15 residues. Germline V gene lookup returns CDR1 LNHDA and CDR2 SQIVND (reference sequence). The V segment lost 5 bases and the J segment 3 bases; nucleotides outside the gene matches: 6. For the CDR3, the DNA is TGTGCCAGTAGTTTCCAGACAGGGGGCGACTATGGCTACACCTTC. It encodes CASSFQTGGDYGYTF. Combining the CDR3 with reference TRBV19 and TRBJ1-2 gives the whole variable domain DGGITQSPKYLFRKEGQNVTLSCEQNLNHDAMYWYRQDPGQGLRLIYYSQIVNDFQKGDIAEGYSVSREKKESFPLTVTSAQKNPTAFYLCASSFQTGGDYGYTFGSGTRLTVV.

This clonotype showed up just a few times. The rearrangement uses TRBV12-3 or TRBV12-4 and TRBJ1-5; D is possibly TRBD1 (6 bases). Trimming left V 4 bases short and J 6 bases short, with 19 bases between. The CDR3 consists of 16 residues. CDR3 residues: CASSSPPGGGRQPQHF. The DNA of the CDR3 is TGTGCCAGCAGTTCACCCCCGGGGGGGGGCCGTCAGCCCCAGCATTTT.

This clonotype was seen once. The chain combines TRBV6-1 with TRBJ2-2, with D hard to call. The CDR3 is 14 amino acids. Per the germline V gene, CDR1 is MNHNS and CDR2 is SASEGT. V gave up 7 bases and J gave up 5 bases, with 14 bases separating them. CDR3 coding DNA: TGTGCCAGCAAAGGACCGCCCAAAACCGGGGAGCTGTTTTTT. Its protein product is CASKGPPKTGELFF.

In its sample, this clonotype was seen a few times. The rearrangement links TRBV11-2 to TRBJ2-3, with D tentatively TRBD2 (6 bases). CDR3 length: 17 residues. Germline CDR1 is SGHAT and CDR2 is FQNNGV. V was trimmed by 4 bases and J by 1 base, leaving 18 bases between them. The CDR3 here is CASSSGLHGGGTDTQYF. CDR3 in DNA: TGTGCCAGCAGCTCGGGTCTACACGGGGGTGGCACAGATACGCAGTATTTT.

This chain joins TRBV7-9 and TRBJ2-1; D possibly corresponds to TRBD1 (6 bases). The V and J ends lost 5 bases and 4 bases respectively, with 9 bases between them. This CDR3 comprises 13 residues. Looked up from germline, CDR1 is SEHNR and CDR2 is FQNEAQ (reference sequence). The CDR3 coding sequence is TGTGCCAGCAGCGGGGGCGTATACAATGAGCAGTTCTTC. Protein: CASSGGVYNEQFF.

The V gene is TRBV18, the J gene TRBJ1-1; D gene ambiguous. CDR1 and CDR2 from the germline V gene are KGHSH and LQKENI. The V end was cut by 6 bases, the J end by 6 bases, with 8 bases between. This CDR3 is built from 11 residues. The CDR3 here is CASSPGPEAFF. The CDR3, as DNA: TGTGCCAGCTCCCCCGGGCCTGAAGCTTTCTTT.

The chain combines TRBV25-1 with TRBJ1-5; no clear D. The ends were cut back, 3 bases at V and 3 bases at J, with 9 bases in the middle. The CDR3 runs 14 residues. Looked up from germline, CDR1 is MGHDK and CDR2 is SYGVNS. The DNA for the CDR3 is TGTGCCAGCAGTGATCACACCTCCAATCAGCCCCAGCATTTT. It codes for CASSDHTSNQPQHF.

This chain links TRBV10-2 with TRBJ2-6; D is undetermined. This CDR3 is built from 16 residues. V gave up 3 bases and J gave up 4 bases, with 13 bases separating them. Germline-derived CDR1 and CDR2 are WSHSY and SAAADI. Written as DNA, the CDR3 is TGCGCCAGCAGTGACCCCCACGGGTCCGGGGCCAACGTCCTGACTTTC. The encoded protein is CASSDPHGSGANVLTF.

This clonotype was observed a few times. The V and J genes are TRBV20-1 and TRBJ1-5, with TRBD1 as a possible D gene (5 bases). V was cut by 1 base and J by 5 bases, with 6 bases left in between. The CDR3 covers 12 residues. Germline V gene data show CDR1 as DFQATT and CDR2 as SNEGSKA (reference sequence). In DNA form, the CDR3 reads TGCAGTGCTAGAGGGGGGGATCAGCCCCAGCATTTT. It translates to CSARGGDQPQHF.

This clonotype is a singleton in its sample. CDR3 nucleotides: TGTGCCTGGAGTGGGGGCGGAGGCTACACCTTC. Protein: CAWSGGGGYTF. V usage is TRBV30 and J usage is TRBJ1-2; D perhaps matches TRBD1 (5 bases). Germline assignment: CDR1 GTSNPN and CDR2 SVGIG (reference sequence). This CDR3 region has 11 residues. The V end lost 1 base, the J end lost 8 bases, and 8 bases lay between the germline ends.

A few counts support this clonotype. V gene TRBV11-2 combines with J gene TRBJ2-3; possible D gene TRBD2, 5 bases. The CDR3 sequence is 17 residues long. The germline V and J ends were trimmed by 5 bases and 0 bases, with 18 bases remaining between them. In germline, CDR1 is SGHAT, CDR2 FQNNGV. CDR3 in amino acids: CASSSSREGLSTDTQYF. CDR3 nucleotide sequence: TGTGCCAGCAGCAGTTCCCGGGAAGGCCTTAGCACAGATACGCAGTATTTT.